Following are 29 T cell receptor beta chains from one sample sequenced in a study of blood T cell repertoires in COVID-19. Clones were read by immunoSEQ multiplex PCR, and TCRdb kept only the in-frame ones, dropping some. The sample consists of around 99,000 clones, less than 95% of them appearing once. The sequencing input was peripheral blood. Receptor source: a man aged 50 to 59 with acute or convalescent COVID-19.

The chain couples TRBV6-5 to TRBJ1-1; perhaps TRBD1 as D (6 bases). Trimming stripped 6 bases from V and 4 bases from J, with 15 bases between. This CDR3 is 14 amino acids long. Germline V gene sequence: CDR1 MNHEY, CDR2 SVGAGI. The CDR3 reads CASRKLQGFTEAFF. CDR3 nucleotides: TGTGCCAGCAGAAAACTACAGGGTTTCACTGAAGCTTTCTTT.

This clone occurred once. CDR3 protein: CATSTGTSSGDTQYF. The DNA of the CDR3 is TGTGCCACCAGCACCGGGACTTCCAGTGGAGATACGCAGTATTTT. The chain links TRBV15 to TRBJ2-3, with a tentative D call TRBD2 (6 bases). The germline CDR1 and CDR2 sequences are LNHNV and YYDKDF (reference sequence). The CDR3 spans 15 residues. V dropped 4 bases and J dropped 5 bases, with 16 bases sitting between them. The entire variable domain, with the rest obtained from reference TRBV15 and TRBJ2-3, is as follows: DAMVIQNPRYQVTQFGKPVTLSCSQTLNHNVMYWYQQKSSQAPKLLFHYYDKDFNNEADTPDNFQSRRPNTSFCFLDIRSPGLGDTAMYLCATSTGTSSGDTQYFGPGTRLTVL.

The V gene is TRBV27, the J gene TRBJ1-2; unclear D gene. Germline CDR1 and CDR2: MNHEY and SMNVEV (reference sequence). This CDR3 is 13 amino acids long. Trimming left V 6 bases short and J 8 bases short, with 16 bases between. Here the CDR3 DNA reads TGTGCCAGCAGACCCTTTGTTGGAGAAGGCTACACCTTC. It translates to CASRPFVGEGYTF.

This chain links TRBV19 with TRBJ2-1; perhaps TRBD1 as D (6 bases). Trimming shortened V by 7 bases and J by 2 bases, and 24 bases separated the two germline ends. CDR3 size: 18 residues. CDR1 is LNHDA, CDR2 SQIVND, per germline (reference sequence). Written as DNA, the CDR3 is TGTGCCAGTACACAGGGCCCCTATCCGGAAGCTCCCTACAATGAGCAGTTCTTC. Its translation is CASTQGPYPEAPYNEQFF.

The chain uses TRBV9 and TRBJ1-2; TRBD1 matches at 8 bases. Germline V lookup: CDR1 SGDLS, CDR2 YYNGEE. J gave up 7 bases and V 3 bases, and 11 bases lay outside the gene matches. The CDR3 loop spans 15 amino acids. The CDR3: CASSDGTGGSRGYTF. As DNA, the CDR3 is TGTGCCAGCAGCGATGGGACAGGAGGCTCGCGTGGCTACACCTTC.

The CDR3 nucleotides read TGTGCCACCAGCAGTCGTAGCGGGAGATTAGATGAGCAGTTCTTC. Translation: CATSSRSGRLDEQFF. The rearrangement uses TRBV15 and TRBJ2-1, with 9 bases matching TRBD2. The J segment lost 8 bases and the V segment lost 3 bases, leaving 8 bases of the junction unmatched. The V gene's germline CDR1 is LNHNV and CDR2 YYDKDF (reference sequence). This CDR3 region has 15 residues. The full variable domain, completed using reference TRBV15 and TRBJ2-1, is DAMVIQNPRYQVTQFGKPVTLSCSQTLNHNVMYWYQQKSSQAPKLLFHYYDKDFNNEADTPDNFQSRRPNTSFCFLDIRSPGLGDTAMYLCATSSRSGRLDEQFFGPGTRLTVL.

In this sample, this clone turned up once. This rearrangement joins TRBV7-2 to TRBJ2-2, with D maybe TRBD2 (6 bases). V lost 3 bases and J 5 bases, leaving 13 bases between the germline ends. This CDR3 is 15 amino acids long. In germline, CDR1 is SGHTA, CDR2 FQGNSA. The CDR3 loop reads CASSFRDSYTGELFF. The CDR3 nucleotides are TGTGCCAGCAGCTTCCGGGACTCCTATACCGGGGAGCTGTTTTTT.

The rearrangement joins TRBV27 to TRBJ2-3, with a tentative D call TRBD2 (6 bases). The CDR3 is 19 residues long. Germline V gives CDR1 MNHEY, CDR2 SMNVEV (reference sequence). V lost 2 bases, J lost 0 bases, and 21 bases lay in between. The chain's CDR3 is CASSLRFGRRDSSTDTQYF. The CDR3 DNA is TGTGCCAGCAGTTTACGGTTCGGTCGGCGGGACTCTAGCACAGATACGCAGTATTTT.

V and J are TRBV19 and TRBJ1-5; D remains unclear. Looked up from germline, CDR1 is LNHDA and CDR2 is SQIVND (reference sequence). The V and J ends lost 3 bases and 5 bases respectively, with 11 bases between them. This CDR3 has 14 amino acids. This CDR3 reads CASSMSVGDQPQHF. Here the CDR3 DNA reads TGTGCCAGTAGTATGAGTGTAGGAGATCAGCCCCAGCATTTT.

The rearrangement joins TRBV30 to TRBJ2-7; possibly TRBD1 for D (6 bases). V lost 2 bases and J lost 5, with 16 bases in between. The CDR3 is 14 residues long. CDR1 is GTSNPN, CDR2 SVGIG, per germline (reference sequence). CDR3 loop: CAWSYGTWSNEQYF. CDR3 DNA sequence: TGTGCCTGGAGTTACGGGACATGGTCTAACGAGCAGTACTTC.

The chain carries TRBV18 and TRBJ2-1; 11 bases align to TRBD2. J lost 5 bases, V lost 3 bases, and 3 bases had no gene match. The CDR3 totals 15 residues. The V gene's germline CDR1 is KGHSH and CDR2 LQKENI. The CDR3 protein is CASSPGLAGDNEQFF. The DNA of the CDR3 is TGTGCCAGCTCACCCGGACTAGCGGGCGACAATGAGCAGTTCTTC.

J is TRBJ1-6 and V is TRBV11-2; a possible D gene is TRBD1 (5 bases). Germline V CDR1 and CDR2: SGHAT, FQNNGV. V was cut by 3 bases and J by 7 bases, with 10 bases left in between. This CDR3 is 14 amino acids long. CDR3 residues: CASSLGGFNSPLHF. Here the CDR3 DNA reads TGTGCCAGCAGCTTGGGGGGGTTCAATTCACCCCTCCACTTT. Filled out from reference TRBV11-2 and TRBJ1-6, the complete variable domain reads EAGVAQSPRYKIIEKRQSVAFWCNPISGHATLYWYQQILGQGPKLLIQFQNNGVVDDSQLPKDRFSAERLKGVDSTLKIQPAKLEDSAVYLCASSLGGFNSPLHFGNGTRLTVT.

This chain links TRBV19 with TRBJ1-3, with 7 bases fitting TRBD1. The V and J ends lost 5 bases and 1 base, in that order; junction bases with no gene match: 2. Germline values: CDR1 LNHDA, CDR2 SQIVND (reference sequence). The CDR3 covers 14 residues. This CDR3 reads CASSLDRSGNTIYF. Written as DNA, the CDR3 is TGTGCCAGTAGTTTGGACAGGTCTGGAAACACCATATATTTT.

Note on this clone: An end of the junction differs from the germline gene, which may be a read error. The chain has TRBV5-1 and TRBJ2-3, with 7 bases that match TRBD2. The CDR3 totals 14 residues. From germline, CDR1 is SGHRS and CDR2 YFSETQ. CDR3 bases: TGCGCCAGCAGCGATCTGACTAGCAGAGATACGCAGTATTTT. Protein sequence: CASSDLTSRDTQYF.

The chain recombines TRBV3-1 (or the pseudogene TRBV3-2) with TRBJ2-1; no firm D call. V was clipped by 4 bases and J by 6 bases, with 10 bases between them. Germline-derived CDR1 and CDR2 are LGHDT and YNNKEL (reference sequence). The CDR3 is made up of 13 amino acids. Here the CDR3 DNA reads TGTGCCAGCAGCCCCAGGATTGGCAATGAGCAGTTCTTC. Protein product: CASSPRIGNEQFF.

The J gene is TRBJ2-1, the V gene TRBV9, with 7 bases aligning to TRBD1. Germline V gives CDR1 SGDLS, CDR2 YYNGEE. Trimming removed 4 bases from V and 4 bases from J; junction bases left unmatched: 8. The CDR3 consists of 15 residues. This CDR3 reads CASSPTPGQYNEQFF. The CDR3 nucleotides read TGTGCCAGCAGCCCCACTCCGGGACAGTACAATGAGCAGTTCTTC.

This clone was observed a few times. The chain combines TRBV11-2 with TRBJ2-7; 7 bases are a match to TRBD1. The junction had 6 bases not matched to a gene; V was cut back by 2 bases and J by 2 bases. There are 15 residues in the CDR3. Per germline, CDR1 SGHAT and CDR2 FQNNGV. Here the CDR3 reads CASSLLGQATYEQYF. The CDR3, as DNA: TGTGCCAGCAGCTTACTTGGACAGGCGACCTACGAGCAGTACTTC.

The CDR3 coding sequence is TGTGCCAGTAGTATAGGGGACAGTATCCAGCCCCAGCATTTT. Translating gives CASSIGDSIQPQHF. J is TRBJ1-5 and V is TRBV19, with TRBD1 matching 7 bases. Germline CDR1 reads LNHDA; CDR2 reads SQIVND (reference sequence). The CDR3 runs 14 residues. Trimming cost V 1 base and J 7 bases; bases outside gene matches: 4.

The V and J genes are TRBV5-1 and TRBJ1-1; possible D gene TRBD1, 6 bases. Trimming removed 4 bases at V and 8 bases at J, with 15 bases between. This CDR3 comprises 13 residues. Germline-derived CDR1 and CDR2 are SGHRS and YFSETQ. Here the CDR3 DNA reads TGCGCCAGCAGCCAAGGACAGATATCCGAAGCTTTCTTT. As protein: CASSQGQISEAFF.

The chain carries TRBV21-1 and TRBJ2-2; TRBD1, as called in the table, went unchecked against the DNA. TRBV21-1 is marked as a pseudogene. The CDR3 consists of 15 residues. For the CDR3, the DNA is TGTGCCAGCAGCAAAGGGGGACACGACACCGGGGAGCTGTTTTTT. Encoded protein: CASSKGGHDTGELFF.

The rearrangement joins TRBV18 to TRBJ2-1; 9 bases align to TRBD2. The V and J ends lost 4 bases and 2 bases, in that order; junction bases with no gene match: 3. The CDR3 contains 15 residues. Germline V gives CDR1 KGHSH, CDR2 LQKENI. The CDR3 region is CASSLAGDTYNEQFF. The CDR3 DNA follows: TGTGCCAGCTCACTAGCGGGAGATACCTACAATGAGCAGTTCTTC.

The V and J genes are TRBV2 and TRBJ1-2; no clear D gene. With 6 bases removed from V and 8 bases from J, the gap between germline ends came to 16 bases. Looked up from germline, CDR1 is SNHLY and CDR2 is FYNNEI. The CDR3 loop spans 13 amino acids. CDR3 coding DNA: TGTGCCAGCAGAGCCGAGGCTGGCGTGGGCTACACCTTC. It specifies CASRAEAGVGYTF.

The rearrangement joins TRBV19 to TRBJ2-1, with 7 bases aligning to TRBD1. Germline V gene lookup returns CDR1 LNHDA and CDR2 SQIVND (reference sequence). V lost 8 bases to trimming and J lost 0 bases; unmatched junction nucleotides: 1. This CDR3 region has 13 residues. Here the CDR3 reads CASGDSSYNEQFF. CDR3 bases: TGTGCCAGTGGGGACAGCTCCTACAATGAGCAGTTCTTC.

This clone was picked up one time. The gene calls are TRBV5-1 and TRBJ2-1; TRBD2 agrees at 8 bases. The CDR3 consists of 17 residues. The J segment lost 5 bases and the V segment lost 2 bases, leaving 12 bases of the junction unmatched. Germline V gene lookup returns CDR1 SGHRS and CDR2 YFSETQ. CDR3 DNA: TGCGCCAGCAGCTTATCGCCTGTGACCGGGGGGGACAATGAGCAGTTCTTC. It codes for CASSLSPVTGGDNEQFF.

The chain combines TRBV15 with TRBJ1-5; D is unclear. Deletions cut 0 bases from V and 7 bases from J, with 13 bases between. This CDR3 has 15 amino acids. From germline, CDR1 is LNHNV and CDR2 YYDKDF (reference sequence). In DNA form, the CDR3 reads TGTGCCACCAGCAGAGATTTGGGAGAAGGACAGCCCCAGCATTTT. Translated, it gives CATSRDLGEGQPQHF.

The genes are TRBV7-2 and TRBJ1-1; 7 nucleotides line up with TRBD1. The CDR3 is 14 amino acids. The V gene's germline CDR1 is SGHTA and CDR2 FQGNSA. V was pared by 1 base and J by 4 bases, with 3 bases of the junction left unmatched. The CDR3 spells CASSLVDRSTEAFF. Written as DNA, the CDR3 is TGTGCCAGCAGCTTAGTGGACAGGAGCACTGAAGCTTTCTTT.

This clone was recorded a few times. The rearrangement uses TRBV19 and TRBJ2-7; the match to TRBD1 covers 7 bases. With 4 bases clipped from V and 1 base from J, the junction kept 4 bases outside the gene matches. The CDR3 is 14 amino acids. Per germline, CDR1 LNHDA and CDR2 SQIVND (reference sequence). The CDR3 region has the DNA TGTGCCAGTAGTACTCAGACAGGGTCCTACGAGCAGTACTTC. Its protein product is CASSTQTGSYEQYF.

This chain uses TRBV5-1 with TRBJ2-7; D possibly corresponds to TRBD1 (6 bases). Germline CDR1 reads SGHRS; CDR2 reads YFSETQ. This CDR3 comprises 13 residues. V dropped 4 bases and J dropped 4 bases, with 12 bases sitting between them. The CDR3: CASSPNREYEQYF. Here the CDR3 DNA reads TGCGCCAGCAGCCCAAACAGGGAGTACGAGCAGTACTTC.

The chain couples TRBV2 to TRBJ2-7, with a possible D match to TRBD2 (5 bases). The CDR3 contains 12 residues. V was cut by 7 bases and J by 2 bases, with 9 bases left in between. Looked up from germline, CDR1 is SNHLY and CDR2 is FYNNEI. The CDR3 DNA is TGTGCCAGCAACTCCGGGGCCTACGAGCAGTACTTC. This codes for CASNSGAYEQYF.